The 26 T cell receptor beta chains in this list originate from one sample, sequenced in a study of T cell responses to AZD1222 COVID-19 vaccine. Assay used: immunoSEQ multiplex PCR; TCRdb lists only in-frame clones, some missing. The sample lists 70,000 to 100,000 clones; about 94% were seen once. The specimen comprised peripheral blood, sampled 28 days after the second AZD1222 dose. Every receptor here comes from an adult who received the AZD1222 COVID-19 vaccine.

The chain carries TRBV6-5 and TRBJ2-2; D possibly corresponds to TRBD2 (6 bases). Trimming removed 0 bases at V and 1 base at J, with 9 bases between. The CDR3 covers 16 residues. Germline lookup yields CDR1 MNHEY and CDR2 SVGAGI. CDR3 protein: CASSYSVGGNTGELFF. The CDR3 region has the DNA TGTGCCAGCAGTTACTCGGTGGGGGGGAACACCGGGGAGCTGTTTTTT.

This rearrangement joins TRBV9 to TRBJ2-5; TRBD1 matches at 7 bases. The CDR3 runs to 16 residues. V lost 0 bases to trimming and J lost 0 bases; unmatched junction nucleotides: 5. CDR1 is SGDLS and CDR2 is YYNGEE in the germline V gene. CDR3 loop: CASSVGGQTYQETQYF. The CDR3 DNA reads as TGTGCCAGCAGCGTAGGGGGACAGACTTACCAAGAGACCCAGTACTTC.

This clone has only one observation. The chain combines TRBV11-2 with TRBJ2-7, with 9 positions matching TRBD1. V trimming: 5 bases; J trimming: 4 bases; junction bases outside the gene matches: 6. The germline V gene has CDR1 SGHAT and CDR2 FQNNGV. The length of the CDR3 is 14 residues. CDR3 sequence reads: CASSPSTGGYEQYF. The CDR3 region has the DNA TGTGCCAGCAGCCCCTCGACAGGGGGATACGAGCAGTACTTC.

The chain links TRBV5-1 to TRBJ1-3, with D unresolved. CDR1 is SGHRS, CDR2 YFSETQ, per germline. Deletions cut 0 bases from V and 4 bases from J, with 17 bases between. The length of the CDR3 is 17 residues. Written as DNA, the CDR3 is TGCGCCAGCAGCTTGGGCCCGAGGGAGGGAACCGGAAACACCATATATTTT. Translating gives CASSLGPREGTGNTIYF.

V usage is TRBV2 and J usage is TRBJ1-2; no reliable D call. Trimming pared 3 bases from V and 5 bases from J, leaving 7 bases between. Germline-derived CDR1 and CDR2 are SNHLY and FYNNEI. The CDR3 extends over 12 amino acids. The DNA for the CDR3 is TGTGCCAGCAGTGAGATGGGGTATGGCTACACCTTC. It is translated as CASSEMGYGYTF.

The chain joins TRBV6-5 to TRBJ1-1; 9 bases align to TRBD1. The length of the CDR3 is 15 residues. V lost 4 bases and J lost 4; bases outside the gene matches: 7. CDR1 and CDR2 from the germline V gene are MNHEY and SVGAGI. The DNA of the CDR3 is TGTGCCAGCAGTTCCGAACAGGGGGCCGGCACTGAAGCTTTCTTT. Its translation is CASSSEQGAGTEAFF.

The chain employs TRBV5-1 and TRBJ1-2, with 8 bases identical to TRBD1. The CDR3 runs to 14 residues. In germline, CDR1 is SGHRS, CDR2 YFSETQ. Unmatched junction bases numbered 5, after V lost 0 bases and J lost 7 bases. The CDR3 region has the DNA TGCGCCAGCAGCTTGGGGCAGGGGGCTTTTGGCTACACCTTC. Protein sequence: CASSLGQGAFGYTF.

In DNA, the CDR3 is TGTGCCAGCAGCTCACCGGGACTAGCGGGGGGAGGCACAGATACGCAGTATTTT. Translated: CASSSPGLAGGGTDTQYF. The chain recombines TRBV11-3 with TRBJ2-3; 15 bases match TRBD2. The germline CDR1 and CDR2 sequences are SGHNT and YENEEA. With 4 bases clipped from V and 1 base from J, the junction kept 6 bases outside the gene matches. CDR3 size: 18 residues. Full variable domain (missing parts from reference TRBV11-3 and TRBJ2-3): EAGVVQSPRYKIIEKKQPVAFWCNPISGHNTLYWYLQNLGQGPELLIRYENEEAVDDSQLPKDRFSAERLKGVDSTLKIQPAELGDSAVYLCASSSPGLAGGGTDTQYFGPGTRLTVL.

The chain's CDR3 is CASSPFTGFGETQYF. The CDR3 DNA reads TGTGCCAGCAGCCCATTTACAGGGTTTGGAGAGACCCAGTACTTC. The chain couples TRBV7-3 to TRBJ2-5; D may be TRBD1 (6 bases). Germline CDR1 reads SGHTA; CDR2 reads FQGTGA. V lost 5 bases to trimming and J lost 4 bases, with 17 bases between them. The CDR3 spans 15 residues. The whole variable domain, remainder taken from reference TRBV7-3 and TRBJ2-5, is GAGVSQTPSNKVTEKGKYVELRCDPISGHTALYWYRQSLGQGPEFLIYFQGTGAADDSGLPNDRFFAVRPEGSVSTLKIQRTERGDSAVYLCASSPFTGFGETQYFGPGTRLLVL.

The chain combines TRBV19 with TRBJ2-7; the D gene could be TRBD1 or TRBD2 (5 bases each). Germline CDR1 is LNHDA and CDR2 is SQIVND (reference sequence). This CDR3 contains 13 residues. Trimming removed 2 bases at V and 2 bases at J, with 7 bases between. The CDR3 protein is CASSIPGPYEQYF. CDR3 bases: TGTGCCAGTAGTATACCGGGACCCTACGAGCAGTACTTC.

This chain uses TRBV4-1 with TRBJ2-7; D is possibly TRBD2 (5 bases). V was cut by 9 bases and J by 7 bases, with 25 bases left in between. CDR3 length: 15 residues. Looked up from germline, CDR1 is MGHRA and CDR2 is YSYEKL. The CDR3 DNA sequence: TGCGCCAGTCGACCGGCGGCCCTAGAGGGCGAGGAGCAGTACTTC. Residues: CASRPAALEGEEQYF.

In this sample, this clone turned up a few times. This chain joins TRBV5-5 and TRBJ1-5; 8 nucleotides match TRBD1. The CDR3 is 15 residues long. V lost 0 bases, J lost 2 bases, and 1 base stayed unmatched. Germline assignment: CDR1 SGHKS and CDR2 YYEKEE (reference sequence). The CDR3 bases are TGTGCCAGCAGCTTGGACAGGGGGGGCAATCAGCCCCAGCATTTT. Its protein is CASSLDRGGNQPQHF.

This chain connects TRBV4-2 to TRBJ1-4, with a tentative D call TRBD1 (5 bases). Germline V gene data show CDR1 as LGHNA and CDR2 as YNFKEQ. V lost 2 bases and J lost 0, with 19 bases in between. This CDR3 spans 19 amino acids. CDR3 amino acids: CASSQSGTGGAATNEKLFF. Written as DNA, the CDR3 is TGTGCCAGCAGCCAATCTGGGACGGGAGGAGCTGCAACTAATGAAAAACTGTTTTTT.

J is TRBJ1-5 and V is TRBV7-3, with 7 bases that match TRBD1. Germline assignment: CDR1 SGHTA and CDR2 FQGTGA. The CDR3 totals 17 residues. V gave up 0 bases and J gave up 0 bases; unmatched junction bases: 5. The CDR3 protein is CASSLTGGPYSNQPQHF. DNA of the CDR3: TGTGCCAGCAGCTTAACAGGGGGCCCTTATAGCAATCAGCCCCAGCATTTT.

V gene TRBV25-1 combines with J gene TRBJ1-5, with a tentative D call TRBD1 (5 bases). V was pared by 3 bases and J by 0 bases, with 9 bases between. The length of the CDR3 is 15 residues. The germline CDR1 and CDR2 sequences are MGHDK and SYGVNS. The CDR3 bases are TGTGCCAGCAGTGATACAGGTGATAGCAATCAGCCCCAGCATTTT. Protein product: CASSDTGDSNQPQHF.

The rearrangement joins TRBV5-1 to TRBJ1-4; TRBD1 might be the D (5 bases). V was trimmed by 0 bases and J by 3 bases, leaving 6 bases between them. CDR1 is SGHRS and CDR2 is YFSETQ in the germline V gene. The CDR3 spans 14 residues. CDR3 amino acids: CASSLGQPNEKLFF. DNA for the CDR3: TGCGCCAGCAGCTTGGGACAGCCTAATGAAAAACTGTTTTTT.

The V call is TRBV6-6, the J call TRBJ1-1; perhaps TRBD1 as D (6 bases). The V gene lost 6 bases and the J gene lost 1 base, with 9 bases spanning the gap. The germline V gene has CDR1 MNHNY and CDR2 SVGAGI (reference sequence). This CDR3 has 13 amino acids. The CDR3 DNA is TGTGCCAGCAGCTTGGACAGGAACACTGAAGCTTTCTTT. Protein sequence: CASSLDRNTEAFF.

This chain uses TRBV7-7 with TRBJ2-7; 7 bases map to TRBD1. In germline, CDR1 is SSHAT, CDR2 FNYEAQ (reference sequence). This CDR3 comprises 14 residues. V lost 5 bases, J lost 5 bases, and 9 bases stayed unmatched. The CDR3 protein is CASSVDRFSNEQYF. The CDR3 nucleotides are TGTGCCAGCAGCGTGGACAGGTTTTCGAACGAGCAGTACTTC.

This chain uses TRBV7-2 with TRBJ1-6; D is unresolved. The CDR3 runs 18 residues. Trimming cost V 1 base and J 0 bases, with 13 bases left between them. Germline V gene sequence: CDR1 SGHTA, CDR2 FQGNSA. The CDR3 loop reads CASSLGSLPSSYNSPLHF. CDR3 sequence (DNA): TGTGCCAGCAGCTTAGGGTCGCTTCCGAGCTCCTATAATTCACCCCTCCACTTT.

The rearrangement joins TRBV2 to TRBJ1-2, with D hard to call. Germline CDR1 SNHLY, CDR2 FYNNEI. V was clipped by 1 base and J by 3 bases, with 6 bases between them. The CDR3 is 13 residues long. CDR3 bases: TGTGCCAGCAGTGAAGAGGTATACTATGGCTACACCTTC. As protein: CASSEEVYYGYTF.

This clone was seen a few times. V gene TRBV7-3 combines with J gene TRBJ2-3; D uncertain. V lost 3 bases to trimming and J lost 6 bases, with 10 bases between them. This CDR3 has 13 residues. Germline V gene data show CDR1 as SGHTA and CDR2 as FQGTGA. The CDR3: CASSFSRYDTQYF. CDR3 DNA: TGTGCCAGCAGCTTTTCTAGATACGATACGCAGTATTTT.

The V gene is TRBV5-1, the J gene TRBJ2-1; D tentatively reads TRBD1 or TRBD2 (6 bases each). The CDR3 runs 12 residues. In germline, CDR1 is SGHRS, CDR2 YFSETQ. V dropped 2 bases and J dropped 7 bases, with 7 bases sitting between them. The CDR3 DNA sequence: TGCGCCAGCAGCTTAGGGGGGAATGAGCAGTTCTTC. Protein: CASSLGGNEQFF.

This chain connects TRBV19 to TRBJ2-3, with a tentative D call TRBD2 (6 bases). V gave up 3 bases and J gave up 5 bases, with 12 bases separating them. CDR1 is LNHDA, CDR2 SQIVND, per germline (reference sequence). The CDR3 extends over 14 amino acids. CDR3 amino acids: CASSMGLNQDTQYF. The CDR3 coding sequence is TGTGCCAGTAGTATGGGACTGAACCAAGATACGCAGTATTTT.

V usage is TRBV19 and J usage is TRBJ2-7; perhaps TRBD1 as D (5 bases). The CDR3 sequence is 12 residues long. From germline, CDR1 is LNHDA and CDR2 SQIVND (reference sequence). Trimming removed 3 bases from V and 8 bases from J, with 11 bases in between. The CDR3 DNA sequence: TGTGCCAGTAGTATCGGTCAGGGTAAGCAGTACTTC. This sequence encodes CASSIGQGKQYF.

The CDR3 DNA follows: TGTGCCAGCAGCTTCGGGGATGGGGCCAACGTCCTGACTTTC. This gives the protein CASSFGDGANVLTF. This chain connects TRBV7-9 to TRBJ2-6, with D maybe TRBD2 (5 bases). Germline CDR1 SEHNR, CDR2 FQNEAQ (reference sequence). V lost 3 bases and J lost 3, with 6 bases in between. This CDR3 spans 14 amino acids.

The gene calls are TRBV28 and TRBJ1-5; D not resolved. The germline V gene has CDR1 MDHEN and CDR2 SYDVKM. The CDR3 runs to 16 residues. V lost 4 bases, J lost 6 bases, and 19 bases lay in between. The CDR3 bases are TGTGCCAGCAGTTACTTGGTTCGTGGTAACCGTCAGCCCCAGCATTTT. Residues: CASSYLVRGNRQPQHF.